This T cell receptor beta chain derives from a study of Tregs in tolerant kidney transplant recipients. Germline lookup yields CDR1 MNHEY and CDR2 SMNVEV (reference sequence). CDR3 length: 15 residues. V shed 5 bases and J shed 0 bases, with 13 bases lying between them. Recipients received nonmyeloablative bone marrow transplants from related graft donors, with transient mixed chimerism. The method was immunoSEQ multiplex PCR; TCRdb's version includes in-frame clones alone and lacks a portion of them. Here the sample spans about 52,000 clones, approximately 90% being singletons. The rearrangement joins TRBV27 to TRBJ2-5; tentatively, D is TRBD1 (6 bases). The sequences come from CD8+ T cells from blood (PBMCs), collected 24 months after the transplant. This receptor was taken from a human patient who received a combined kidney and bone marrow transplant. Some T cells may possibly be graft donor cells. CDR3 nucleotides: TGTGCCAGCAGTCCCCGGACAGCGTACCAAGAGACCCAGTACTTC. Its protein is CASSPRTAYQETQYF.